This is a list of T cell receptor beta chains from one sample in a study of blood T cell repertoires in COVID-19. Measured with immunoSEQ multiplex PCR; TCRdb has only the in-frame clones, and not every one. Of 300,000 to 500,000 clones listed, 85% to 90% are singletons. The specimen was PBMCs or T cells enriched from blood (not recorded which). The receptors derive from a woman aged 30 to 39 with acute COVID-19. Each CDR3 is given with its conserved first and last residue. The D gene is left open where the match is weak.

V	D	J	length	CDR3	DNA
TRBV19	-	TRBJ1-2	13	CASSVQGFYGYTF	TGTGCCAGTAGCGTACAGGGATTTTATGGCTACACCTTC
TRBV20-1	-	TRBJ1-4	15	CSASYVPATNEKLFF	TGCAGTGCTAGTTATGTCCCCGCAACTAATGAAAAACTGTTTTTT
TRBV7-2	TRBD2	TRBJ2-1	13	CASSFGLAGEQFF	TGTGCCAGCAGTTTCGGACTAGCGGGGGAGCAGTTCTTC
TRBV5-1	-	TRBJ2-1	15	CASSPGLDSYNEQFF	TGCGCCAGCAGCCCCGGACTTGACTCCTACAATGAGCAGTTCTTC
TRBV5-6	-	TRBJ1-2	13	CASSPDSPRGYTF	TGTGCCAGCAGCCCGGACAGCCCTAGGGGCTACACCTTC
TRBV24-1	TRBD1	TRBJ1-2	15	CATSDYSGQAYGYTF	TGTGCCACCAGTGATTATTCTGGACAGGCCTATGGCTACACCTTC
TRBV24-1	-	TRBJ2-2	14	CATSERGGTGELFF	TGTGCCACCAGTGAGAGGGGGGGAACCGGGGAGCTGTTTTTT
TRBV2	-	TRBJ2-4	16	CASSEFGGGGKNIQYF	TGTGCCAGCAGTGAGTTTGGGGGGGGCGGCAAAAACATTCAGTACTTC
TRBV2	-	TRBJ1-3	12	CASNRARNTIYF	TGTGCCAGCAACAGGGCCAGAAACACCATATATTTT
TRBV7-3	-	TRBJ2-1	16	CASSDSSRGSYNEQFF	TGTGCCAGCAGCGATTCAAGCCGCGGGTCGTACAATGAGCAGTTCTTC
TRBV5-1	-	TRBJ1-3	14	CASSFSGSGNTIYF	TGCGCCAGCAGCTTTAGCGGATCTGGAAACACCATATATTTT
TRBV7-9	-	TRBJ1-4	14	CASSYRAGNEKLFF	TGTGCCAGCAGTTACAGGGCCGGGAATGAAAAACTGTTTTTT
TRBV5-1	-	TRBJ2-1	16	CASSFPGSGFYNEQFF	TGCGCCAGCAGCTTCCCGGGGAGCGGTTTTTACAATGAGCAGTTCTTC
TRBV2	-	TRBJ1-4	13	CASNPRGDEKLFF	TGTGCCAGCAACCCGCGGGGGGATGAAAAACTGTTTTTT
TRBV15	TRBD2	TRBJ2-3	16	CATSRGTSGGADTQYF	TGTGCCACCAGCAGAGGGACTAGCGGGGGAGCAGATACGCAGTATTTT
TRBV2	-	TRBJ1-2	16	CASSEDSGQFAGGYTF	TGTGCCAGCAGTGAGGACTCGGGACAATTCGCTGGTGGCTACACCTTC
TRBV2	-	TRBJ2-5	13	CASSLAYQETQYF	TGTGCCAGCAGTCTAGCGTACCAAGAGACCCAGTACTTC
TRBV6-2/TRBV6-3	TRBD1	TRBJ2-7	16	CASSILLTGGFYEQYF	TGTGCCAGCAGTATCTTATTGACAGGGGGTTTCTACGAGCAGTACTTC
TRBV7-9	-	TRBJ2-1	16	CASSPLEGSLYNEQFF	TGTGCCAGCAGCCCGCTCGAGGGTTCTTTATACAATGAGCAGTTCTTC
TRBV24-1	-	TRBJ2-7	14	CATSDSRLGYEQYF	TGTGCCACCAGTGATTCGCGGCTGGGCTACGAGCAGTACTTC
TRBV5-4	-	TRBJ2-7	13	CASSLKTTSEQYF	TGTGCCAGCAGCTTGAAGACTACTTCCGAGCAGTACTTC
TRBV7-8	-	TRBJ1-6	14	CASGLAGRYSPLHF	TGTGCCAGCGGTTTGGCAGGGAGGTATTCACCCCTCCACTTT
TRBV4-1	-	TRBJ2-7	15	CASSQESASSYEQYF	TGCGCCAGCAGCCAAGAATCAGCTAGCTCCTACGAGCAGTACTTC